This T cell receptor (beta chain) was obtained from a study of T cells expressing NK-cell markers. Background on the study: HCMV seropositivity characterized seven of the eight sequenced donors, and seronegativity one.

TCRdb reanalyzed the 5' RACE reads and collapses them to one entry per CDR3 protein, without DNA. The specimen's table records 300,000 to 500,000 distinct CDR3 sequences. The study, taken as a whole, reports: Once again these clonotypes came out on top in the CD3+CD56-NKG2C+ fraction of four donors. NKG2C+ dominant clonotype frequencies in roughly six donors were about 1.0-8% of CD8+ T cells.

The germline V gene encodes CDR1 DFQATT and CDR2 SNEGSKA (reference sequence). This CDR3 spans 14 amino acids. Concerning this clonotype: No antigen is known for it.

This chain links TRBV20-1 with TRBJ2-5. This sequence originates from a woman in her forties or fifties in good health. Sequencing input: blood T cells: a sorted CD56 or NKG2C T cell subset, CD4+ or CD8+ T cells, or bulk PBMC T cells (not recorded which). CDR3 region: CSARAMTATETQYF.